This T cell receptor beta chain was sequenced for a study of OX40 agonist ivuxolimab in advanced cancers. Study-wide findings and caveats: Some of the nonresponding patients also showed low levels of normalized T-cell clonal expansion.

V lost 2 bases to trimming and J lost 8 bases, with 15 bases between them. Germline V gene data show CDR1 as LGHNA and CDR2 as YNFKEQ. The CDR3 sequence is 15 residues long. About this clone: No antigen is known for it.

The method was immunoSEQ multiplex PCR; TCRdb's version includes in-frame clones alone and lacks a portion of them. This sample has approximately 74,000 clones, with 70% to 90% found just once. This TCR was recovered from an adult with an advanced solid tumor such as melanoma, head and neck, liver or kidney cancer. The chain joins TRBV4-2 to TRBJ1-4; possibly TRBD1 for D (6 bases). The material was CD4+ or CD8+ T cells sorted from blood, obtained in a trial of the OX40 agonist ivuxolimab. The CDR3 sequence is CASSQTGAGGEKLFF. The CDR3 region has the DNA TGTGCCAGCAGCCAAACGGGGGCCGGTGGGGAAAAACTGTTTTTT.